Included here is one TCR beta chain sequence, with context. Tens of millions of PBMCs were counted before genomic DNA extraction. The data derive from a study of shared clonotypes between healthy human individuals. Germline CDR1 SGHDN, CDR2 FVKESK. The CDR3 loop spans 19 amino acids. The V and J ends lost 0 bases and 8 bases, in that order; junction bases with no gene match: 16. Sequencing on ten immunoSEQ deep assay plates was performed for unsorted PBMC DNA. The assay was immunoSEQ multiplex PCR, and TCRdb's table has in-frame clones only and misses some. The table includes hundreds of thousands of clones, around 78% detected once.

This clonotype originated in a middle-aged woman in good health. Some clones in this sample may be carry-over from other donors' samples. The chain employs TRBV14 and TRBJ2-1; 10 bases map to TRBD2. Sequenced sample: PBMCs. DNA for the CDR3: TGTGCCAGCAGCCAAGAGAGCGGGAGGGCCCTCTTGGCCCTGGATGAGCAGTTCTTC. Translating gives CASSQESGRALLALDEQFF.